These 8 T cell receptor beta chains originate from one sample sequenced in a study of T cell responses to AZD1222 COVID-19 vaccine. This table comes from immunoSEQ multiplex PCR, and its TCRdb copy is limited to in-frame clones, with some not included. The table includes 120,000 or so clones, approximately 89% detected once. The source material was peripheral blood, sampled on day 0 of AZD1222 vaccination. The receptors originated from an adult in good health.

The gene calls are TRBV2 and TRBJ2-3; 13 bases match TRBD2. Germline CDR1 and CDR2: SNHLY and FYNNEI. Trimming cost V 6 bases and J 8 bases; bases outside gene matches: 5. The CDR3 runs to 14 residues. In DNA, the CDR3 is TGTGCCAGCAGACCGGGACTAGCGGGGCTTACGCAGTATTTT. Its translation is CASRPGLAGLTQYF. Filled out from reference TRBV2 and TRBJ2-3, the complete variable domain reads EPEVTQTPSHQVTQMGQEVILRCVPISNHLYFYWYRQILGQKVEFLVSFYNNEISEKSEIFDDQFSVERPDGSNFTLKIRSTKLEDSAMYFCASRPGLAGLTQYFGPGTRLTVL.

This chain joins TRBV14 and TRBJ1-3; no clear D. Per the germline V gene, CDR1 is SGHDN and CDR2 is FVKESK. The V and J ends lost 4 bases and 3 bases respectively, with 13 bases between them. The CDR3 loop spans 15 amino acids. The CDR3 sequence is CASSPRRPYGNTIYF. The DNA for the CDR3 is TGTGCCAGCAGCCCCCGCCGACCGTATGGAAACACCATATATTTT. The complete variable domain, with remaining parts taken from reference TRBV14 and TRBJ1-3, reads EAGVTQFPSHSVIEKGQTVTLRCDPISGHDNLYWYRRVMGKEIKFLLHFVKESKQDESGMPNNRFLAERTGGTYSTLKVQPAELEDSGVYFCASSPRRPYGNTIYFGEGSWLTVV.

The chain couples TRBV9 to TRBJ2-2; no reliable D call. Germline values: CDR1 SGDLS, CDR2 YYNGEE. The CDR3 length is 15 residues. Trimming removed 0 bases from V and 6 bases from J, with 12 bases in between. The CDR3 DNA sequence: TGTGCCAGCAGCGTAGATCGCGAGGATGCCGGGGAGCTGTTTTTT. Its translation is CASSVDREDAGELFF.

J is TRBJ1-2 and V is TRBV11-2; no clear D gene. V dropped 8 bases and J dropped 4 bases, with 17 bases sitting between them. Looked up from germline, CDR1 is SGHAT and CDR2 is FQNNGV. The CDR3 extends over 14 amino acids. The CDR3: CASARPGSFYGYTF. CDR3 nucleotide sequence: TGTGCCAGCGCTCGACCGGGATCCTTCTATGGCTACACCTTC.

The chain recombines TRBV30 with TRBJ2-7, with 9 bases identical to TRBD1. Germline-derived CDR1 and CDR2 are GTSNPN and SVGIG (reference sequence). V shed 3 bases and J 2 bases; nucleotides not matched to a gene: 5. The CDR3 covers 14 residues. CDR3 amino acids: CAWRTGTGTYEQYF. CDR3 sequence (DNA): TGTGCCTGGAGAACCGGGACAGGGACCTACGAGCAGTACTTC.

This rearrangement joins TRBV3-1 (or the pseudogene TRBV3-2) to TRBJ1-5, with D tentatively TRBD1 (6 bases). Per the germline V gene, CDR1 is LGHDT and CDR2 is YNNKEL (reference sequence). Trimming removed 3 bases from V and 3 bases from J, with 18 bases in between. This CDR3 has 17 residues. The DNA for the CDR3 is TGTGCCAGCAGCCACACGGGGGGCAGGGGCCCCAATCAGCCCCAGCATTTT. This sequence encodes CASSHTGGRGPNQPQHF.

The chain joins TRBV7-9 to TRBJ1-1; D is unresolved. V lost 1 base, J lost 2 bases, and 11 bases lay in between. The length of the CDR3 is 15 residues. Per the germline V gene, CDR1 is SEHNR and CDR2 is FQNEAQ (reference sequence). The CDR3 bases are TGTGCCAGCAGCTTAGTTTTCGGACCAAACACTGAAGCTTTCTTT. This encodes CASSLVFGPNTEAFF.

This chain joins TRBV6-4 and TRBJ2-3; 10 bases align to TRBD2. After removal of 2 bases from V and 4 bases from J, the junction contained 12 bases not matched to a gene. CDR1 is MRHNA, CDR2 SNTAGT, per germline. The CDR3 is made up of 18 amino acids. CDR3 amino acids: CASSDGKGLAGVPDTQYF. CDR3 DNA: TGTGCCAGCAGTGACGGGAAAGGGCTAGCGGGGGTCCCAGATACGCAGTATTTT.